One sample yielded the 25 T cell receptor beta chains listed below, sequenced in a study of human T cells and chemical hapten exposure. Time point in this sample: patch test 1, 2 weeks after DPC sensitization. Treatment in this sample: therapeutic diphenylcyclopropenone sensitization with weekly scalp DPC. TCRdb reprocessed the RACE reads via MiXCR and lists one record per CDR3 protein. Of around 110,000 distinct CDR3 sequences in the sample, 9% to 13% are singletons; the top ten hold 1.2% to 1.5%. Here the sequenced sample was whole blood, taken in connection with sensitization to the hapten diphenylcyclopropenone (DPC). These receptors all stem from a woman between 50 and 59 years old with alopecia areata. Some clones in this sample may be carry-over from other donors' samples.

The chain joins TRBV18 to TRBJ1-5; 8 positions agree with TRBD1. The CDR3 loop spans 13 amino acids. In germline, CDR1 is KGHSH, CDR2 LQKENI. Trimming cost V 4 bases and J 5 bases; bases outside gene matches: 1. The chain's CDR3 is CASSLTGDQPQHF. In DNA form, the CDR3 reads TGTGCCAGCTCACTGACAGGGGATCAGCCCCAGCATTTT. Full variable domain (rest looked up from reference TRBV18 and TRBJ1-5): NAGVMQNPRHLVRRRGQEARLRCSPMKGHSHVYWYRQLPEEGLKFMVYLQKENIIDESGMPKERFSAEFPKEGPSILRIQQVVRGDSAAYFCASSLTGDQPQHFGDGTRLSIL.

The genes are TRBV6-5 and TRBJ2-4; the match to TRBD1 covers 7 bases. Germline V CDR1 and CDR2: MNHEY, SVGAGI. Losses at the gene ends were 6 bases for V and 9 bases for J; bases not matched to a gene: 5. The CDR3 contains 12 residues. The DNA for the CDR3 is TGTGCCAGCAGATATTCAGGGGGCATTCAGTACTTC. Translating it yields CASRYSGGIQYF.

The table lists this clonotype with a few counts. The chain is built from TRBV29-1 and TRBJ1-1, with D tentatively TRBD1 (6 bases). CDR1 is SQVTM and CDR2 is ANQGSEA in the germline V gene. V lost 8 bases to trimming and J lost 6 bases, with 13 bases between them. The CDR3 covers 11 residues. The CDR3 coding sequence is TGCAGCATAATGACAGGAGCTGAAGCTTTCTTT. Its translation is CSIMTGAEAFF.

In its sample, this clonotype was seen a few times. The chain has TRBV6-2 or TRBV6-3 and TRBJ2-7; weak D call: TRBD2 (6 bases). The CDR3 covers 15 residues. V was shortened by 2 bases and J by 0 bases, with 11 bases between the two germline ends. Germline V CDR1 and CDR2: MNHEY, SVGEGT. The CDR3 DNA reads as TGTGCCAGCAGTTACCCGGGACTTGCCTCCTACGAGCAGTACTTC. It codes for CASSYPGLASYEQYF.

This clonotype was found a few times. The CDR3 loop reads CASSHIGALLNYGYTF. The CDR3 DNA is TGCGCCAGCAGCCACATAGGGGCCCTCCTGAACTATGGCTACACCTTC. The chain joins TRBV4-1 to TRBJ1-2; D may be TRBD1 (5 bases). Germline V gene lookup returns CDR1 MGHRA and CDR2 YSYEKL. CDR3 length: 16 amino acids. Trimming stripped 3 bases from V and 2 bases from J, with 16 bases between.

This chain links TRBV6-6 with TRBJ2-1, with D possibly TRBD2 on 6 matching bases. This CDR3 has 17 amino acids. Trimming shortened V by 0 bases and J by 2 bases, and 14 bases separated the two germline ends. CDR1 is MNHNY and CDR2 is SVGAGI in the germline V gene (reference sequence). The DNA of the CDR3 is TGTGCCAGCAGTTACTCTGGCGGAGCGGGCCCCTACAATGAGCAGTTCTTC. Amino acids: CASSYSGGAGPYNEQFF.

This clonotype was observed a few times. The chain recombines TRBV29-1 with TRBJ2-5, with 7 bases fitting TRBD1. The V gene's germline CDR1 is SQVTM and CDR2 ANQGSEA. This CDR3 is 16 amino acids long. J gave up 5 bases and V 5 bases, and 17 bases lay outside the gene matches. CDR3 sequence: CSVLLIGTAPGETQYF. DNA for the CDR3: TGCAGCGTTCTTCTAATCGGGACAGCCCCTGGGGAGACCCAGTACTTC.

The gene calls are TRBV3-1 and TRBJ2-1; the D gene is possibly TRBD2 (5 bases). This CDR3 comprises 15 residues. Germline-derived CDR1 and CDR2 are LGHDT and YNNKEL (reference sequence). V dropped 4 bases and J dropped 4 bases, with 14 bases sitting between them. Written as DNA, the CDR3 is TGTGCCAGCAGCCCCGCCGGGGAACTTTACAATGAGCAGTTCTTC. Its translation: CASSPAGELYNEQFF.

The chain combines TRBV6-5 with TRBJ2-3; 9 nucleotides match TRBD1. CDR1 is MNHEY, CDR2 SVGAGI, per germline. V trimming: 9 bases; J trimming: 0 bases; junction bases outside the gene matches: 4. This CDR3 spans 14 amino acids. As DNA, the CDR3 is TGTGCCAGTGGGACAGGGCCTAGCACAGATACGCAGTATTTT. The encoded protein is CASGTGPSTDTQYF.

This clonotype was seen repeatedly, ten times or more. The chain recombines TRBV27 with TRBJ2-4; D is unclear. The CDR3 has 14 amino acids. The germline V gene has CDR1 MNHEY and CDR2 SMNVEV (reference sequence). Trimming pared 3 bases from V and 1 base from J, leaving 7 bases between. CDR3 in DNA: TGTGCCAGCAGTTTCAAGTGGGCCAAAAACATTCAGTACTTC. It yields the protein CASSFKWAKNIQYF.

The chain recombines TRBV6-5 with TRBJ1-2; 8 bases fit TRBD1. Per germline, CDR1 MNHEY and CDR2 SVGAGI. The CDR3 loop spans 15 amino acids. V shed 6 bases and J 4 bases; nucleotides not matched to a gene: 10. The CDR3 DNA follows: TGTGCCAGCAGCACCCTACCGGGACAGGCCTATGGCTACACCTTC. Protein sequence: CASSTLPGQAYGYTF.

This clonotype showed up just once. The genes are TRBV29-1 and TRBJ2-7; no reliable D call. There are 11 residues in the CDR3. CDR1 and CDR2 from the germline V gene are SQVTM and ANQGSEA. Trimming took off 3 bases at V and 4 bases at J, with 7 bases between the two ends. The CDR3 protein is CSVDLAYEQYF. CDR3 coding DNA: TGCAGCGTTGATTTAGCTTACGAGCAGTACTTC.

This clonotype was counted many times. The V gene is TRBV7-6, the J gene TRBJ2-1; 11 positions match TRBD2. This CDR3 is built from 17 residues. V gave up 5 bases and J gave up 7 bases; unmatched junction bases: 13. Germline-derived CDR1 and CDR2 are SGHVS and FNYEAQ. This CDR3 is CASSQLITSGSRNEQFF. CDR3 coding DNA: TGTGCCAGCAGCCAACTAATTACTAGCGGGAGTAGGAATGAGCAGTTCTTC.

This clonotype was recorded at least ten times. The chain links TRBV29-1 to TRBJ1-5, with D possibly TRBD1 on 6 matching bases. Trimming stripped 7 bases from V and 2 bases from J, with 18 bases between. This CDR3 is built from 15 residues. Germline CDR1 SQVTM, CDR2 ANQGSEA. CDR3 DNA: TGCAGCGCCATCTCGGCAGGGGAAGGCAATCAGCCCCAGCATTTT. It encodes CSAISAGEGNQPQHF. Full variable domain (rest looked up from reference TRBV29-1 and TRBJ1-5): SAVISQKPSRDICQRGTSLTIQCQVDSQVTMMFWYRQQPGQSLTLIATANQGSEATYESGFVIDKFPISRPNLTFSTLTVSNMSPEDSSIYLCSAISAGEGNQPQHFGDGTRLSIL.

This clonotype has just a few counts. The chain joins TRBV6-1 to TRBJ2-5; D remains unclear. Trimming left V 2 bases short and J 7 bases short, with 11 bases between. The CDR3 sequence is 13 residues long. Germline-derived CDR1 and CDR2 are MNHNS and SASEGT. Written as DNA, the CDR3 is TGTGCCAGCAGTGAAAGTGGCCTGGGGACCCAGTACTTC. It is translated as CASSESGLGTQYF.

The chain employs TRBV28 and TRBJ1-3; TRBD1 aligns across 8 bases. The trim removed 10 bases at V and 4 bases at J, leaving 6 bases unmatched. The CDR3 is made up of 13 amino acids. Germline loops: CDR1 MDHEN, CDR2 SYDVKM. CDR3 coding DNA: TGTGCCACCCACAGGGGGTGGGGAAACACCATATATTTT. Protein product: CATHRGWGNTIYF.

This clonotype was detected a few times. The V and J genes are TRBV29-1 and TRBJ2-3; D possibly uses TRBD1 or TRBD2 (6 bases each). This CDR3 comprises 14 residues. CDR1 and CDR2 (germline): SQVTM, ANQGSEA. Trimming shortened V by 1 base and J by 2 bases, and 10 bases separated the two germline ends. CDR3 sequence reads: CSVEAGASTDTQYF. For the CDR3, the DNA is TGCAGCGTTGAAGCGGGGGCCTCCACAGATACGCAGTATTTT.

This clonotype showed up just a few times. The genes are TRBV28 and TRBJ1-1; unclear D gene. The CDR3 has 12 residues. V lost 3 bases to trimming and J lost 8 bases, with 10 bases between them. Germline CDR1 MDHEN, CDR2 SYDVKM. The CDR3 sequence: CASSFGSLEAFF. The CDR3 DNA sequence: TGTGCCAGCAGTTTTGGGAGTTTGGAAGCTTTCTTT.

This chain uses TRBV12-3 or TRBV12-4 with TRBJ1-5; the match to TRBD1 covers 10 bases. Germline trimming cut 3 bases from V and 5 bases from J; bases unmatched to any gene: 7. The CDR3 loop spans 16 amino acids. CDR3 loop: CASSFGRDRGDQPQHF. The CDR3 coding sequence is TGTGCCAGCAGTTTCGGTCGGGACAGGGGTGATCAGCCCCAGCATTTT.

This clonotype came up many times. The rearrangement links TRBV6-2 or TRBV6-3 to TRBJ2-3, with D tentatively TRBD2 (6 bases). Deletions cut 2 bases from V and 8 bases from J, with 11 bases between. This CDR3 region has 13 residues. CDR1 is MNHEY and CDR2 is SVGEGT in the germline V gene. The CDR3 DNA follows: TGTGCCAGCAGTTACGGCGGGGCTGGTACGCAGTATTTT. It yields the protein CASSYGGAGTQYF.

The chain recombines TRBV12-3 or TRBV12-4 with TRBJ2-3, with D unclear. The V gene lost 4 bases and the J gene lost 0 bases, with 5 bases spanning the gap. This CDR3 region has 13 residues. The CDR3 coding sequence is TGTGCCAGCAGTTCCGTTAGCACAGATACGCAGTATTTT. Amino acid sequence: CASSSVSTDTQYF.

CDR3 nucleotides: TGTGCCATCAGAGATCAGCGAACGACCTACGAGCAGTACTTC. This sequence encodes CAIRDQRTTYEQYF. The J gene is TRBJ2-7, the V gene TRBV10-3, with no clear D. Germline CDR1 is ENHRY and CDR2 is SYGVKD. This CDR3 is 14 amino acids long. V gave up 6 bases and J gave up 2 bases, with 14 bases separating them.

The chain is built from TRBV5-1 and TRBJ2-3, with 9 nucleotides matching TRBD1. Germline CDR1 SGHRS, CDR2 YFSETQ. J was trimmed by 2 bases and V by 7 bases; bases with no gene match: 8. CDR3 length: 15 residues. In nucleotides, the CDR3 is TGCGCCAGCCGCCTACAGGGGGCTAACACAGATACGCAGTATTTT. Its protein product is CASRLQGANTDTQYF.

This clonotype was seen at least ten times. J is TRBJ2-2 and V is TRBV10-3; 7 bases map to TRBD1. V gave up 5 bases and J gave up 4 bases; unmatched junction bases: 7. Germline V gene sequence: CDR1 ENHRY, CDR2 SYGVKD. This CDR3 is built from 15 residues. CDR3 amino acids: CAISTGVAGTGELFF. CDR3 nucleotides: TGTGCCATCAGTACAGGGGTTGCTGGCACCGGGGAGCTGTTTTTT.

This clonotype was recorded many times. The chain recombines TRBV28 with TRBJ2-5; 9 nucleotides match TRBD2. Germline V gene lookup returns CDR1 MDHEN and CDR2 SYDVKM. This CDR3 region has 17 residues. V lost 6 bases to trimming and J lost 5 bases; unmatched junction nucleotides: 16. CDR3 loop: CASSLWAGGAGAETQYF. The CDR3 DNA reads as TGTGCCAGCAGCCTCTGGGCGGGAGGGGCTGGCGCGGAGACCCAGTACTTC.